Below, one T cell receptor (beta chain) is given with its context. What antigen it recognizes has not been identified. No qualities accompany the bases; no much larger clone lies one base away. The data are from a study of OX40 agonist ivuxolimab in advanced cancers. Context from the whole study: The costimulatory receptor OX40 (CD134) was targeted by ivuxolimab, a fully human IgG2 agonistic monoclonal antibody. Intravenous ivuxolimab was administered to patients every 2 weeks at six dose levels: 0.01, 0.1, 0.3, 1.5, 3 and 10 mg/kg. Among the 52 dose-escalation patients, about 19 had hepatocellular carcinoma, 15 or so melanoma, 9 renal cell carcinoma and 9 head and neck cancer. The dose-escalation cohort was almost 85% male with a mean age of about 65 years, ranging from roughly 20 to 85. Patients were allowed to have had prior anti-PD-1, anti-PD-L1 or anti-CTLA-4 therapy, and around two fifths of the dose-escalation patients had been treated with checkpoint inhibitors. Three dose-escalation patients achieved partial responses, one with hepatocellular carcinoma and two with cutaneous melanoma. The point of sequencing TCRbeta in the periphery was to test whether ivuxolimab changed TCR sequence diversity and drove clonal T-cell expansion. The paper describes the monotherapy dose-escalation part (N ≈ 50 patients) of the phase I trial of ivuxolimab. Findings and caveats that apply to the study as a whole: Antigen specificity was not determined for the clonally expanded peripheral T cells. Low levels of normalized T-cell clonal expansion were also shown by some nonresponding patients. On average, CD8+ T cells showed more expanded clones than CD4+ T cells after ivuxolimab. At doses of 0.1 to 3.0 mg/kg, clonal expansion of both CD4+ and CD8+ blood T cells was observed from baseline to week 6. In the 0.1-3.0 mg/kg groups, partial responders had among the lowest normalized peripheral clonal expansion, particularly in CD8+ T cells.

For sequencing of the TCRbeta CDR3 region, genomic DNA was extracted from the sorted cells. TCRbeta CDR3 regions were sequenced using the immunoSEQ Assay. Imported from immuneACCESS, the table was reduced by TCRdb to in-frame sequences with V and J called. These copies leave out some clones; in studies compared against another copy, an unresolved V gene accounts for under half, and the cause of the remainder is not known. The sample yields about 82,000 clones; approximately 89% were counted once. Around 0.2% of the sample lies in the top ten. Patients with a history of autoimmune disease or receiving systemic immunosuppression were excluded from the trial. Peripheral blood for TCR sequencing was collected from all dose cohorts at baseline, on cycle 4 day 1, and on cycle 7 day 1. The samples were drawn from a first-in-human, open-label, multicenter phase I dose-escalation trial of ivuxolimab. Adults with locally advanced or metastatic melanoma, renal cell, hepatocellular, or head and neck squamous cell carcinoma were enrolled in the trial. Before TCR sequencing, CD4+ T cells and CD8+ T cells were sorted from peripheral blood as separate populations.

The CDR3 holds 16 amino acids from the cysteine to the phenylalanine. The kept DNA is CDR3 alone, 48 bases in frame from the first base. The germline V gene (reference sequence) provides CDR1 LNHDA and CDR2 SQIVND. Trimming accounts for 3 bases at V and 1 base at J, while the number of junction bases matched to no gene is 6. The chain is made from TRBV19 and TRBJ1-2; TRBD1 aligns with 9 central bases. The source is an adult with an advanced solid tumor such as melanoma, head and neck, liver or kidney cancer. Material: CD4+ or CD8+ T cells sorted from blood, obtained in a trial of the OX40 agonist ivuxolimab. The bases are TGTGCCAGTAGTATGTCGGGACAGGGTGGTAACTATGGCTACACCTTC. This yields the protein CASSMSGQGGNYGYTF. With all but the CDR3 taken from the reference TRBV19 and TRBJ1-2 genes, the full variable domain is: DGGITQSPKYLFRKEGQNVTLSCEQNLNHDAMYWYRQDPGQGLRLIYYSQIVNDFQKGDIAEGYSVSREKKESFPLTVTSAQKNPTAFYLCASSMSGQGGNYGYTFGSGTRLTVV.